The T cell receptor beta chain described here comes from a study of control samples from healthy donors and cancer patients. Profiled with immunoSEQ multiplex PCR; TCRdb holds only in-frame clones, not every one. The sample records 400,000 to 450,000 clones, about nine tenths being singletons. Germline CDR1 and CDR2: LGHDT and YNNKEL (reference sequence). V lost 9 bases, J lost 4 bases, and 13 bases lay in between. The CDR3 runs to 13 residues. This clone was detected a few times. The specimen was PBMCs. This sequence joins TRBV3-1 (or the pseudogene TRBV3-2) and TRBJ1-5; D remains unclear. The clonotype comes from a man in his forties with head and neck cancer. CDR3 coding DNA: TGTGCCAGAATTCCATCCGGGAATCAGCCCCAGCATTTT. The encoded protein is CARIPSGNQPQHF.